This T cell receptor beta chain was recovered during a study of patients and donors after allogeneic stem cell transplantation. With V trimmed by 2 bases and J by 8 bases, 12 bases remained unmatched. The CDR3 is 16 amino acids. Germline loops: CDR1 SGHTS, CDR2 YDEGEE. TCRdb fed the RT-PCR reads into MiXCR, producing one record per CDR3 protein. Of roughly 230,000 distinct CDR3 sequences in the sample, 11% to 15% were seen once. This clonotype was counted ten times or more. The sample taken for sequencing was blood, either unsorted or a sorted T cell fraction (not recorded which). The rearrangement links TRBV5-8 to TRBJ2-1; 8 bases match TRBD2. The receptor was derived from a human donor who was either an allogeneic HSCT recipient or a stem cell or donor lymphocyte infusion donor (not recorded which). It is not recorded whose cells these are; they may come from a transplant donor. CDR3 DNA: TGTGCCAGCAGCTTCCTCGGGACTAGGGGGGTGGATGAGCAGTTCTTC. Its protein product is CASSFLGTRGVDEQFF.